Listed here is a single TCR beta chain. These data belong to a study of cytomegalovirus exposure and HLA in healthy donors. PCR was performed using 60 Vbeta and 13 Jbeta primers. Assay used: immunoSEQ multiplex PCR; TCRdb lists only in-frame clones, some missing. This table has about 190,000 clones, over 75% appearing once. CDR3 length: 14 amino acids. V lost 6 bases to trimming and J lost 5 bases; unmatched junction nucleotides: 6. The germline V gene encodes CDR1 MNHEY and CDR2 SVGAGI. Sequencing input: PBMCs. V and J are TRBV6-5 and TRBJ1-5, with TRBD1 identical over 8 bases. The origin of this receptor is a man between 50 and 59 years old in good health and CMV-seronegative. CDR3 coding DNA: TGTGCCAGCAGGACAGGGGTAGGTCATCAGCCCCAGCATTTT. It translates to CASRTGVGHQPQHF.